Described below is a single T cell receptor (beta chain) sequence and its context. Exclusion applied to patients with autoimmune disease history or systemic immunosuppression. These data belong to a study of OX40 agonist ivuxolimab in advanced cancers. Turning to the study itself: Patients received ivuxolimab, an intravenous treatment, every 2 weeks at 0.01 to 10 mg/kg.

The repertoire was sequenced with immunoSEQ multiplex PCR; TCRdb's copy has only in-frame clones and lacks some. There are about 82,000 clones in the sample; around 86% occur only once, and about 2% lies in the top ten. The sequencing here drew on CD4+ or CD8+ T cells sorted from blood, taken in a trial of the OX40 agonist ivuxolimab. The sequence came from an adult with an advanced solid tumor such as melanoma, head and neck, liver or kidney cancer.

The CDR3, as DNA: TGTGCCAGTCGGAAGACGGTAGATGGGGTCTACGGCTACACCTTC. This gives the protein CASRKTVDGVYGYTF. The gene calls are TRBV19 and TRBJ1-2, with D hard to call. There are 15 residues in the CDR3. The germline V gene has CDR1 LNHDA and CDR2 SQIVND (reference sequence). V was pared by 8 bases and J by 8 bases, with 24 bases between.